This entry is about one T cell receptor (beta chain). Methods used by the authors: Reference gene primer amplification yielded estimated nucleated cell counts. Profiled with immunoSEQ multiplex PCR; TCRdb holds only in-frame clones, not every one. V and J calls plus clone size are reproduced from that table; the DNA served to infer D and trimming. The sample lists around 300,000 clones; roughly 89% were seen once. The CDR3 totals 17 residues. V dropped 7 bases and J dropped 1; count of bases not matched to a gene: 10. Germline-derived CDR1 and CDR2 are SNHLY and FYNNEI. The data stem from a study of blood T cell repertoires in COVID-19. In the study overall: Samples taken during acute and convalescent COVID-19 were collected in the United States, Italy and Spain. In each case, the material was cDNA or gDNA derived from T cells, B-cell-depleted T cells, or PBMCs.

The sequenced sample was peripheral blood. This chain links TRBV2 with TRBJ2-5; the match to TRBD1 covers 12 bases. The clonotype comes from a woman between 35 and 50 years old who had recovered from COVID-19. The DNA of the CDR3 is TGTGCCAGCACCCCACGGGACAGGGGGCTTACCCAAGAGACCCAGTACTTC. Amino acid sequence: CASTPRDRGLTQETQYF.